The text below deals with one TCR beta chain. Noted treatment: approximately 18 received Ad26.COV2.S at low or high dose, single or two shots; 5 received placebo; per-sample allocation not given. On day 63 after the first injection, vaccine and placebo recipients gave samples. In the vaccine, an Ad26 vector expressed the SARS-CoV-2 spike of the Wuhan strain. Sequencing used immunoSEQ multiplex PCR; TCRdb keeps in-frame clones, though not all of them. The table lists hundreds of thousands of clones, 80% to 90% of them singletons. This entry is derived from a study of Ad26.COV2.S vaccination and SARS-CoV-2 variants. The TCR was taken from a person between 18 and 65 years old who received the Ad26.COV2.S COVID-19 vaccine or a placebo. The starting material was peripheral blood, obtained in a trial of Ad26.COV2.S vaccine versus placebo.

The CDR3 loop reads CASSLRGRDKESEQYF. CDR3 DNA sequence: TGTGCCAGCAGCCTACGGGGAAGGGATAAAGAGTCAGAGCAGTACTTC. V usage is TRBV14 and J usage is TRBJ2-7; the D gene is possibly TRBD2 (5 bases). The V gene's germline CDR1 is SGHDN and CDR2 FVKESK. This CDR3 is built from 16 residues. Trimming cost V 4 bases and J 7 bases, with 23 bases left between them.